This entry lists 4 T cell receptor beta chains sequenced from one sample in a study of blood T cell repertoires in COVID-19. Assay: immunoSEQ multiplex PCR; the TCRdb copy retains only in-frame clones and omits some. The data show 100,000 to 150,000 clones, about four fifths seen once. Input material: peripheral blood. Every receptor here comes from a man aged 60 to 69 with acute or convalescent COVID-19.

This chain joins TRBV4-2 and TRBJ2-4; 9 bases match TRBD2. V gave up 1 base and J gave up 6 bases; unmatched junction bases: 7. CDR3 length equals 16 residues. Germline V gene lookup returns CDR1 LGHNA and CDR2 YNFKEQ. CDR3 nucleotides: TGTGCCAGCAGCCAAGGCGCGTCGGGACTAGCAAACATTCAGTACTTC. It translates to CASSQGASGLANIQYF.

V and J are TRBV4-2 and TRBJ2-1; D is unresolved. V was clipped by 0 bases and J by 0 bases, with 6 bases between them. The CDR3 sequence is 15 residues long. From germline, CDR1 is LGHNA and CDR2 YNFKEQ. As DNA, the CDR3 is TGTGCCAGCAGCCAAGATCCTACCTCCTACAATGAGCAGTTCTTC. It specifies CASSQDPTSYNEQFF.

V usage is TRBV10-3 and J usage is TRBJ2-7, with 8 nucleotides matching TRBD1. With V trimmed by 0 bases and J by 2 bases, 0 bases remained unmatched. CDR3 length: 14 amino acids. Germline V lookup: CDR1 ENHRY, CDR2 SYGVKD. The CDR3 nucleotides read TGTGCCATCAGTGAGTCGACAGGGGCCTACGAGCAGTACTTC. Protein product: CAISESTGAYEQYF.

The V and J genes are TRBV27 and TRBJ2-7, with D possibly being TRBD1 (6 bases). V was trimmed by 8 bases and J by 2 bases, leaving 13 bases between them. The CDR3 runs 13 residues. Germline CDR1 is MNHEY and CDR2 is SMNVEV (reference sequence). CDR3 nucleotides: TGTGCCAGCCAGGGGAGAGAGGCCTACGAGCAGTACTTC. This gives the protein CASQGREAYEQYF.